Listed below are T cell receptor beta chains from one sample, sequenced in a study of T cell repertoires in cytomegalovirus infection. TCRdb fed the reads into MiXCR, producing one record per CDR3 protein. The top ten clones hold around 54% of a sample with some 110,000 distinct CDR3 sequences, approximately 30% of them seen once. Antigens for these TCRs are unknown. Sequences were derived from CD8+ T cells from cultured PBMCs, sampled from culture after CMV antigen stimulation. The receptors shown here come from a human donor in good health (CMV status not recorded). Some clones in this sample may be carry-over from other donors' samples. Both conserved end residues are part of each CDR3. The order of the fields is CDR3 protein, CDR3 DNA, V gene, clone size, J gene, D gene. The D gene is left open where the match is weak. Size tells how often a clone was seen (once, few, many) or the class of an expanded clone, and some rows leave it out.

CDR3: CASSYPRGQITGELFF
DNA: TGTGCCAGCAGCTACCCTAGGGGACAGATCACCGGGGAGCTGTTTTTT
V: TRBV6-2/TRBV6-3
size: few
J: TRBJ2-2
D: TRBD1

CDR3: CASSFSPSGGSYEQYF
DNA: TGTGCCAGCAGCTTCTCACCCAGCGGGGGGTCCTACGAGCAGTACTTC
V: TRBV11-1
size: .
J: TRBJ2-7
D: TRBD2

CDR3: CAIRDEKIGGYTF
DNA: TGTGCCATCAGGGATGAGAAAATCGGGGGCTACACCTTC
V: TRBV10-3
size: few
J: TRBJ1-2
D: .

CDR3: CASSLTGGPTDTQYF
DNA: TGTGCCAGCAGCTTAACGGGGGGCCCCACAGATACGCAGTATTTT
V: TRBV7-6
size: many
J: TRBJ2-3
D: .

CDR3: CASQAGGYEQYF
DNA: TGTGCCAGCCAAGCGGGGGGATACGAGCAGTACTTC
V: TRBV12-3/TRBV12-4
size: .
J: TRBJ2-7
D: TRBD2

CDR3: CASRPGTGTNTEAFF
DNA: TGTGCCAGCCGACCCGGGACAGGGACGAACACTGAAGCTTTCTTT
V: TRBV6-5
size: .
J: TRBJ1-1
D: TRBD1

CDR3: CASSSLLAGGKETQYF
DNA: TGTGCCAGCAGCTCTCTACTAGCGGGGGGAAAAGAGACCCAGTACTTC
V: TRBV11-2
size: .
J: TRBJ2-5
D: TRBD2

CDR3: CSATQIAGIEQYF
DNA: TGCAGTGCTACCCAAATAGCGGGGATTGAGCAGTACTTC
V: TRBV20-1
size: .
J: TRBJ2-7
D: TRBD2

CDR3: CASSVRDRRDEAFF
DNA: TGTGCCAGCAGCGTTCGGGACAGGCGGGACGAAGCTTTCTTT
V: TRBV7-9
size: .
J: TRBJ1-1
D: TRBD1

CDR3: CASTAPGQDNSPLHF
DNA: TGTGCCAGCACCGCCCCCGGACAGGATAATTCACCCCTCCACTTT
V: TRBV28
size: few
J: TRBJ1-6
D: TRBD1

CDR3: CASSYVAIDGGEGPQHF
DNA: TGTGCCAGCAGTTACGTAGCCATCGACGGCGGAGAGGGGCCCCAGCATTTT
V: TRBV6-2/TRBV6-3
size: few
J: TRBJ1-5
D: .

CDR3: CASSRGTGNQPQHF
DNA: TGTGCCAGCAGCCGAGGGACAGGCAATCAGCCCCAGCATTTT
V: TRBV5-6
size: few
J: TRBJ1-5
D: TRBD1

CDR3: CATLSSSYNEQFF
DNA: TGTGCCACCCTCTCTAGCTCCTACAATGAGCAGTTCTTC
V: TRBV10-3
size: .
J: TRBJ2-1
D: .

CDR3: CASSLTAEKLFF
DNA: TGTGCCAGCAGTCTGACAGCCGAAAAACTGTTTTTT
V: TRBV12-3/TRBV12-4
size: .
J: TRBJ1-4
D: .

CDR3: CSAREAPGTGGEQYF
DNA: TGCAGTGCTAGAGAAGCGCCCGGGACAGGGGGCGAGCAGTACTTC
V: TRBV20-1
size: .
J: TRBJ2-7
D: TRBD1

CDR3: CASSLSLGQGVVYGYTF
DNA: TGTGCCAGCAGCTTGTCTCTTGGACAGGGAGTTGTATATGGCTACACCTTC
V: TRBV5-6
size: .
J: TRBJ1-2
D: TRBD1

CDR3: CASSQARLRGAYNEQFF
DNA: TGTGCCAGCAGCCAAGCTCGTCTGCGGGGGGCCTACAATGAGCAGTTCTTC
V: TRBV5-5
size: many
J: TRBJ2-1
D: TRBD2

CDR3: CASSFPPGTNRAELFF
DNA: TGCGCCAGCAGTTTCCCCCCAGGGACTAACCGGGCAGAGCTGTTTTTT
V: TRBV5-1
size: few
J: TRBJ2-2
D: TRBD2

CDR3: CASRDRDSSGNTIYF
DNA: TGTGCCAGCAGGGATCGGGACAGCTCTGGAAACACCATATATTTT
V: TRBV6-1
size: few
J: TRBJ1-3
D: TRBD1

CDR3: CSVGRLAGQSSYNEQFF
DNA: TGCAGCGTTGGAAGACTAGCGGGCCAGAGCTCCTACAATGAGCAGTTCTTC
V: TRBV29-1
size: .
J: TRBJ2-1
D: TRBD2

CDR3: CASREGPGSSYEQYF
DNA: TGTGCCAGCAGGGAGGGGCCAGGGAGCTCCTACGAGCAGTACTTC
V: TRBV28
size: .
J: TRBJ2-7
D: .

CDR3: CASTNYAPSRRDRYSEQYF
DNA: TGTGCCAGCACTAACTACGCCCCGTCCCGTAGGGACAGGTATAGCGAGCAGTACTTC
V: TRBV12-3/TRBV12-4
size: .
J: TRBJ2-7
D: TRBD1

CDR3: CASGRDLGTYEQYF
DNA: TGTGCCAGCGGACGAGATCTGGGGACCTACGAGCAGTACTTC
V: TRBV5-6
size: .
J: TRBJ2-7
D: .

CDR3: CASPGQIPEQYF
DNA: TGTGCCAGCCCGGGGCAAATTCCCGAGCAGTACTTC
V: TRBV7-2
size: .
J: TRBJ2-7
D: .

CDR3: CASSLVGFYEQYF
DNA: TGTGCCAGCAGTTTAGTGGGTTTTTACGAGCAGTACTTC
V: TRBV28
size: few
J: TRBJ2-7
D: .

CDR3: CASSQTGSGNTIYF
DNA: TGTGCCAGCAGCCAAACCGGGTCCGGAAACACCATATATTTT
V: TRBV12-3/TRBV12-4
size: few
J: TRBJ1-3
D: .

CDR3: CASSQDPGFGNEQFF
DNA: TGCGCCAGCAGCCAAGATCCGGGGTTCGGCAATGAGCAGTTCTTC
V: TRBV4-1
size: .
J: TRBJ2-1
D: .

CDR3: CASSQEGAYTF
DNA: TGCGCCAGCAGCCAAGAAGGGGCTTATACCTTC
V: TRBV4-1
size: many
J: TRBJ1-2
D: .

CDR3: CSARDLLANTGELFF
DNA: TGCAGTGCTAGAGATCTTCTAGCTAACACCGGGGAGCTGTTTTTT
V: TRBV20-1
size: .
J: TRBJ2-2
D: .

CDR3: CASSFGLAGGSADTQYF
DNA: TGTGCCAGCAGCTTTGGACTAGCGGGGGGGAGCGCAGATACGCAGTATTTT
V: TRBV7-2
size: .
J: TRBJ2-3
D: TRBD2

CDR3: CASSMGGEGYNEQFF
DNA: TGTGCCAGTAGTATGGGGGGGGAAGGGTACAATGAGCAGTTCTTC
V: TRBV19
size: .
J: TRBJ2-1
D: TRBD2

CDR3: CASSWGQGYGYTF
DNA: TGTGCCAGCAGCTGGGGACAGGGCTATGGCTACACCTTC
V: TRBV7-8
size: many
J: TRBJ1-2
D: TRBD1

CDR3: CASSLGAGTRDTQYF
DNA: TGTGCCAGCAGCTTAGGGGCCGGGACTAGGGATACGCAGTATTTT
V: TRBV7-2
size: .
J: TRBJ2-3
D: TRBD2

CDR3: CASSTDRGPNEKLFF
DNA: TGTGCCAGCAGTACCGACAGGGGGCCTAATGAAAAACTGTTTTTT
V: TRBV7-2
size: few
J: TRBJ1-4
D: TRBD1

CDR3: CSVGDPRTGMGQYF
DNA: TGCAGCGTTGGAGACCCGAGGACAGGGATGGGGCAGTACTTC
V: TRBV29-1
size: many
J: TRBJ2-7
D: TRBD1

CDR3: CASSSGYEQYF
DNA: TGTGCCAGCAGTTCGGGCTACGAGCAGTACTTC
V: TRBV12-3/TRBV12-4
size: many
J: TRBJ2-7
D: .

CDR3: CASSLAGGPAYNEQFF
DNA: TGTGCCAGCAGCTTGGCCGGGGGGCCGGCGTACAATGAGCAGTTCTTC
V: TRBV5-8
size: many
J: TRBJ2-1
D: .

CDR3: CASSADRSNGYTF
DNA: TGTGCCAGCAGCGCGGACAGGTCGAATGGCTACACCTTC
V: TRBV5-6
size: .
J: TRBJ1-2
D: TRBD1

CDR3: CASSEPERDMYF
DNA: TGTGCCAGCAGTGAACCGGAGAGGGATATGTACTTC
V: TRBV6-1
size: few
J: TRBJ2-7
D: .

CDR3: CSAREGQGDTQPQHF
DNA: TGCAGTGCTAGAGAGGGACAGGGGGATACACAGCCCCAGCATTTT
V: TRBV20-1
size: few
J: TRBJ1-5
D: TRBD1

CDR3: CASSQGWWVDEQFF
DNA: TGCGCCAGCAGCCAAGGATGGTGGGTTGATGAGCAGTTCTTC
V: TRBV4-1
size: few
J: TRBJ2-1
D: .

CDR3: CASSSPLTPNTEAFF
DNA: TGTGCCAGCAGCTCCCCCTTAACACCAAACACTGAAGCTTTCTTT
V: TRBV7-2
size: many
J: TRBJ1-1
D: .

CDR3: CASSRQRGDNEQFF
DNA: TGTGCCAGCTCCCGCCAGCGGGGGGACAATGAGCAGTTCTTC
V: TRBV18
size: .
J: TRBJ2-1
D: TRBD2

CDR3: CASSQEPTGGFYGYTF
DNA: TGTGCCAGCAGCCAAGAACCCACAGGGGGCTTCTATGGCTACACCTTC
V: TRBV4-2
size: few
J: TRBJ1-2
D: TRBD1

CDR3: CSARDRGIVQPQHF
DNA: TGCAGTGCTAGGGACAGGGGAATCGTTCAGCCCCAGCATTTT
V: TRBV20-1
size: .
J: TRBJ1-5
D: TRBD1

CDR3: CASSYSSWGETQHF
DNA: TGTGCCAGCAGTTACTCGAGCTGGGGGGAGACCCAGCATTTT
V: TRBV6-8
size: .
J: TRBJ1-5
D: .

CDR3: CASRPVERSTDTQYF
DNA: TGTGCCAGCAGGCCAGTAGAAAGAAGCACAGATACGCAGTATTTT
V: TRBV28
size: few
J: TRBJ2-3
D: .

CDR3: CASSLGVPGELFF
DNA: TGTGCCAGCAGTTTAGGGGTACCCGGGGAGCTGTTTTTT
V: TRBV12-3/TRBV12-4
size: few
J: TRBJ2-2
D: .

CDR3: CASSFFAGTYEQYF
DNA: TGTGCCAGCAGTTTCTTCGCAGGGACTTACGAGCAGTACTTC
V: TRBV27
size: .
J: TRBJ2-7
D: .

CDR3: CASSQEGWTGNTEAFF
DNA: TGCGCCAGCAGCCAAGAAGGGTGGACGGGGAACACTGAAGCTTTCTTT
V: TRBV4-1
size: .
J: TRBJ1-1
D: .

CDR3: CASSFGSTTDTQYF
DNA: TGTGCCAGCAGTTTTGGGAGTACCACAGATACGCAGTATTTT
V: TRBV12-3/TRBV12-4
size: .
J: TRBJ2-3
D: .

CDR3: CASSLVAGGYEQYF
DNA: TGTGCCAGCAGCTTAGTAGCGGGGGGCTACGAGCAGTACTTC
V: TRBV7-9
size: .
J: TRBJ2-7
D: TRBD2